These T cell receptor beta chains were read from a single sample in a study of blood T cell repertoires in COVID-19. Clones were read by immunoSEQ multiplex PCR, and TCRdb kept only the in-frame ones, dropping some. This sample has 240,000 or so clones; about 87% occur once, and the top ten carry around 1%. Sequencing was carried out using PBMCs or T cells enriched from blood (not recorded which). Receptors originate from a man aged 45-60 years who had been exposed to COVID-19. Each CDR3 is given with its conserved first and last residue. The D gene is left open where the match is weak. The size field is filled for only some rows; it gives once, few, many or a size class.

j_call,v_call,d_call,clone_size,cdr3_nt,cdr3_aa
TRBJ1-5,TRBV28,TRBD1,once,TGTGCCAGCAGTCGACAGGGGAATCAGCCCCAGCATTTT,CASSRQGNQPQHF
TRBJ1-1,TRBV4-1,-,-,TGCGCCAGCAGCCACCATCACAGGGCAATGAACACTGAAGCTTTCTTT,CASSHHHRAMNTEAFF
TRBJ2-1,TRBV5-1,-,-,TGCGCCAGCAGTTCGGACTTGAGCTCCTACAATGAGCAGTTCTTC,CASSSDLSSYNEQFF
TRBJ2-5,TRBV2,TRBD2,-,TGTGCCAGCAGTGAATTCCCGGGAGGAGAGACCCAGTACTTC,CASSEFPGGETQYF
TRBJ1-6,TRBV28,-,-,TGTGCCAGCAGTTTTCCACACAGTAATTCACCCCTCCACTTT,CASSFPHSNSPLHF
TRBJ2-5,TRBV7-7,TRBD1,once,TGTGCTAGCAGCCCCGGGACAGCGAAAGAGACCCAGTACTTC,CASSPGTAKETQYF
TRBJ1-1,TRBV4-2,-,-,TGTGCCAGCAGCCAAGAAGGGGTAGGATCTGAAGCTTTCTTT,CASSQEGVGSEAFF
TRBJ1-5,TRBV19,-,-,TGTGCCAGTAGTCTTAGAGTGGAGCAGCCCCAGCATTTT,CASSLRVEQPQHF
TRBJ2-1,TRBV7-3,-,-,TGTGCCAGCTCGTCGGCCGCGGGGGCATACAATGAGCAGTTCTTC,CASSSAAGAYNEQFF
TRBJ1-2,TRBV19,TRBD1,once,TGTGCCTCTCAAAGACAGGGTTATGGCTACACCTTC,CASQRQGYGYTF